This T cell receptor (beta chain) was retrieved from a study of T cells in Graves' hyperthyroidism and ophthalmopathy. Findings and limits, study-wide: The majority of expanded thyroid clonotypes above 0.001 also appeared in blood.

With regard to this clonotype: Its antigen is unknown.

The CDR3 totals 14 residues. Germline CDR1 reads DFQATT; CDR2 reads SNEGSKA (reference sequence). V lost 4 bases, J lost 6 bases, and 3 bases stayed unmatched. What was amplified from RNA transcripts were TCR beta CDR3 regions. The TCR CDR3 was amplified in a first-round RT-PCR using the HTBI primer set. MiXCR, applied by TCRdb to the multiplex PCR reads, yields one record per CDR3 protein. The repertoire consists of approximately 420,000 distinct CDR3 sequences, with under 15% occurring once and the leading ten covering approximately 30%. Calling Graves' hyperthyroidism stable meant ophthalmopathy did not progress within 18 months. The study left out patients who had uncontrolled infection, other autoimmune disease, pregnancy or lactation.

The sequence came from a woman in her twenties or thirties with Graves' hyperthyroidism. Sequences were obtained from blood. The V and J genes are TRBV20-1 and TRBJ2-1; 13 bases match TRBD2. The CDR3 sequence is CSATGLAGVNEQFF. For the CDR3, the DNA is TGCAGTGCTACTGGACTAGCGGGAGTCAATGAGCAGTTCTTC.